A selection of T cell receptor beta chains follows, all from one sample in a study of blood T cell repertoires in COVID-19. Some clones are missing from TCRdb's copy, which holds only in-frame ones; the method was immunoSEQ multiplex PCR. The table shows under 200,000 clones, with approximately 85% occurring only once. The sample consisted of peripheral blood. Receptors were obtained from a woman aged 80 or over with acute or convalescent COVID-19. CDR3s include the opening cysteine and the closing phenylalanine or tryptophan. The D gene is left open where the match is weak. The listing skips clone size in some rows; elsewhere it reads once, few, many or a size class.

cdr3_nt cdr3_aa d_call clone_size j_call v_call
TGTGCCAGCAGTGAACAGGGGGCGCAAGATACGCAGTATTTT CASSEQGAQDTQYF TRBD1 . TRBJ2-3 TRBV6-1
TGTGCCAGCAGCGACCTAGCGGGGAACACAGATACGCAGTATTTT CASSDLAGNTDTQYF TRBD2 . TRBJ2-3 TRBV9
TGTGCCAGCAGCTCGACAGGATTTATTACTGAAGCTTTCTTT CASSSTGFITEAFF . few TRBJ1-1 TRBV11-2
TGTGCCAGCAGCAAAGTTCCCCAGGGATGGCAAGAGACCCAGTACTTC CASSKVPQGWQETQYF . . TRBJ2-5 TRBV21-1
TGTGCCAGCAAAGAGGACGGGAGGGGCAATCAGCCCCAGCATTTT CASKEDGRGNQPQHF . . TRBJ1-5 TRBV2
TGTGCCAGCAGTTTGGGGGGACCTGGAAACACCATATATTTT CASSLGGPGNTIYF . . TRBJ1-3 TRBV27
TGTGCCTGGAGTGTAAGGTTTGGAGGATACAGTCAGCCCCAGCATTTT CAWSVRFGGYSQPQHF . . TRBJ1-5 TRBV30
TGTGCCAGCAGCTTTGGCGGGAGAGAGACCCAGTACTTC CASSFGGRETQYF TRBD2 . TRBJ2-5 TRBV7-8
TGCGCCAGCAGTCCCTCTGCGGCGGGGACTGGAAACACCATATATTTT CASSPSAAGTGNTIYF . . TRBJ1-3 TRBV4-3
TGCGCCAGCAGCCCGGAACCAAATACAGGGCGGGAAAAACTGTTTTTT CASSPEPNTGREKLFF . . TRBJ1-4 TRBV5-1
TGTGCCAGCTCACCGGGACTAGTCGTCGAGCAGTACTTC CASSPGLVVEQYF TRBD2 . TRBJ2-7 TRBV18
TGTGCCAGCAGTTCCGGACAGTACTATGGCTACACCTTC CASSSGQYYGYTF . once TRBJ1-2 TRBV7-2
TGTGCCAGCAGTGAATCAAACTACGAGCAGTACTTC CASSESNYEQYF . many TRBJ2-7 TRBV25-1
TGTGCCAGCAGCTTCGACACCACCTACGAGCAGTACTTC CASSFDTTYEQYF . . TRBJ2-7 TRBV7-2
TGTGCCAGCAACCCCGGGACTCCCGGGTCGGATGAGCAGTTCTTC CASNPGTPGSDEQFF . . TRBJ2-1 TRBV7-3
TGTGCCAGCAGTTACGGAGGGGCTGCCACTGCTGAAGCTTTCTTT CASSYGGAATAEAFF . . TRBJ1-1 TRBV6-2/TRBV6-3
TGCAGCGTTCACCAGGGGAACACTGAAGCTTTCTTT CSVHQGNTEAFF . . TRBJ1-1 TRBV29-1
TGTGCCAGCAGCCAAGATCCTAGCGGGAGGCGAGCAGATACGCAGTATTTT CASSQDPSGRRADTQYF TRBD2 once TRBJ2-3 TRBV4-2
TGTGCCAGTACAGATAGCAATCAGCCCCAGCATTTT CASTDSNQPQHF . . TRBJ1-5 TRBV19
TGTGCCAGCAGCTGGGGGGGCAATCAGCCCCAGCATTTT CASSWGGNQPQHF . . TRBJ1-5 TRBV7-2
TGTGCCATCAGTGAACTAGGGGAGGGCTACGAGCAGTACTTC CAISELGEGYEQYF TRBD2 once TRBJ2-7 TRBV10-3
TGCGCCAGCAGCTTTTACCGCCGGGACTCCCCGCTTGAGCAGTTCTTC CASSFYRRDSPLEQFF . . TRBJ2-1 TRBV5-1
TGTGCCAGCAGCTTGACTGGCTCCTACGAGCAGTACTTC CASSLTGSYEQYF . few TRBJ2-7 TRBV5-4
TGTGCCACCAGCAGCTACGTCGGGACTGAAGCTTTCTTT CATSSYVGTEAFF . . TRBJ1-1 TRBV15
TGTGCCAGCAGCTCAGACACCCAAAGGACCGGGGAGCTGTTTTTT CASSSDTQRTGELFF . . TRBJ2-2 TRBV5-4
TGTGCCGGCCACCGGGACAGGGCGGCAGATACGCAGTATTTT CAGHRDRAADTQYF TRBD1 once TRBJ2-3 TRBV2
TGTGCCAGCAGCTGGGGACTAGGGTATGGCTACACCTTC CASSWGLGYGYTF . few TRBJ1-2 TRBV5-8
TGTGCCAGCAGCGTAGAAGGACACCGGTTATCTGAAGCTTTCTTT CASSVEGHRLSEAFF . . TRBJ1-1 TRBV9
TGCAGTGCTAAAAGCTACTACGAGCAGTACTTC CSAKSYYEQYF . . TRBJ2-7 TRBV20-1
TGTGCCAGCAGCCCAGGGATTTCTGGAAACACCATATATTTT CASSPGISGNTIYF . once TRBJ1-3 TRBV11-2
TGCAGCGTTAAAATACAGGGGATGGGGAGTAGCGGGGAGCTGTTTTTT CSVKIQGMGSSGELFF TRBD1 . TRBJ2-2 TRBV29-1
TGTGCCAGCACCCGATGGGGGGGTTCACCCCTCCACTTT CASTRWGGSPLHF . few TRBJ1-6 TRBV9
TGTGCCAGCAGCCAACGGACTAGCGGAGGATCCTACAATGAGCAGTTCTTC CASSQRTSGGSYNEQFF TRBD2 . TRBJ2-1 TRBV9
TGCGCCAGCAGCCCCCAGACAGGGTCCGGAAACACCATATATTTT CASSPQTGSGNTIYF TRBD1 . TRBJ1-3 TRBV4-3
TGTGCCAGCAGCTTATTGGCATGGCCCCAGCATTTT CASSLLAWPQHF . . TRBJ1-5 TRBV7-2
TGTGCCAGTAAACCAACAGGGATCCTTTCCAATCAGCCCCAGCATTTT CASKPTGILSNQPQHF . . TRBJ1-5 TRBV19
TGTGCCAGCAGCGTAGATAGCTCTGGAAACACCATATATTTT CASSVDSSGNTIYF . . TRBJ1-3 TRBV9
TGTGCCAGCAGCCTCCCCCAGCGGGGGACAGAGACCCAGTACTTC CASSLPQRGTETQYF TRBD2 . TRBJ2-5 TRBV3-1/TRBV3-2
TGTGCCAGCAGTCCTCTTGGACAGGGGGATCAGCCCCAGCATTTT CASSPLGQGDQPQHF TRBD1 once TRBJ1-5 TRBV27
TGTGCCAGCAGTCGACTGCCCGACAGCCCCTACGAGCAGTACTTC CASSRLPDSPYEQYF . . TRBJ2-7 TRBV6-2/TRBV6-3
TGTGCCAGCGGGCTTGGGACTAGCACAGATACGCAGTATTTT CASGLGTSTDTQYF . . TRBJ2-3 TRBV18
TGTGCCAGCAGTTTATGGGGAGGGAGGGCCGGTGAGACCCAGTACTTC CASSLWGGRAGETQYF TRBD2 . TRBJ2-5 TRBV28
TGTGCCAGCAGTTTACTTGGGGGCGGGAACACTGAAGCTTTCTTT CASSLLGGGNTEAFF . . TRBJ1-1 TRBV28
TGTGCCAGCAGCCAAATCACTAGTGGTTTTCTTCTTCCGATAAACTACGAGCAGTACTTC CASSQITSGFLLPINYEQYF . . TRBJ2-7 TRBV14
TGTGCCAGCAGCCGAGCGGGTCGGGGGGCTCAATCCACTGAAGCTTTCTTT CASSRAGRGAQSTEAFF . . TRBJ1-1 TRBV7-8
TGTGCCAGCAGCTCGGTGGGCACAGATACGCAGTATTTT CASSSVGTDTQYF . . TRBJ2-3 TRBV7-3
TGCGCCAGAGTCATAAACCGAGGGGGATGGGGCACTAGCTATGGCTACACCTTC CARVINRGGWGTSYGYTF . . TRBJ1-2 TRBV5-1
TGTGCCAGCAGTTCGTCCCGTGGACTAGTTCACACAGATACGCAGTATTTT CASSSSRGLVHTDTQYF TRBD2 . TRBJ2-3 TRBV27
TGTGCCAGCAGACGGGAGGGCCCAGATACGCAGTATTTT CASRREGPDTQYF TRBD2 . TRBJ2-3 TRBV12-3/TRBV12-4
TGCGCCAGCAGTACGGGACAGGGGAGGACAGATACGCAGTATTTT CASSTGQGRTDTQYF TRBD1 few TRBJ2-3 TRBV5-1
TGTGCCAGCTCACCTCCTCTAGGACAGGTCACCTACGAGCAGTACTTC CASSPPLGQVTYEQYF TRBD1 . TRBJ2-7 TRBV18
TGTGCCAGCTCACCACCTGACAGGGACTTTTCGTATTTT CASSPPDRDFSYF . . TRBJ2-3 TRBV18
TGTGCTAGTGGTCCGTTAGGACAGGGTCAATACGAGCAGTACTTC CASGPLGQGQYEQYF TRBD1 . TRBJ2-7 TRBV12-5
TGCGCCAGCAGCTACCTGACAGGGAGCGCCGGGGAGCTGTTTTTT CASSYLTGSAGELFF TRBD1 . TRBJ2-2 TRBV5-1
TGCGCCAGCAGCCCCGGGACTAGGGGCTCCTACGAGCAGTACTTC CASSPGTRGSYEQYF TRBD2 . TRBJ2-7 TRBV5-1
TGTGCCAGCAGCCGACCGCGGACTAGCGGGGGGGGTAGCTCCTACAATGAGCAGTTCTTC CASSRPRTSGGGSSYNEQFF TRBD2 few TRBJ2-1 TRBV6-6
TGTGCCTGGTACCCCATAGAGGGGGCCTACGAGCAGTACTTC CAWYPIEGAYEQYF . few TRBJ2-7 TRBV30
TGTGCCAGCAGTTTACGACGGGGAGCTAACTATGGCTACACCTTC CASSLRRGANYGYTF . . TRBJ1-2 TRBV27
TGTGCCAGCCAAGAAACAGGGGACCGACGTCCTGGAAACACCATATATTTT CASQETGDRRPGNTIYF TRBD1 . TRBJ1-3 TRBV18